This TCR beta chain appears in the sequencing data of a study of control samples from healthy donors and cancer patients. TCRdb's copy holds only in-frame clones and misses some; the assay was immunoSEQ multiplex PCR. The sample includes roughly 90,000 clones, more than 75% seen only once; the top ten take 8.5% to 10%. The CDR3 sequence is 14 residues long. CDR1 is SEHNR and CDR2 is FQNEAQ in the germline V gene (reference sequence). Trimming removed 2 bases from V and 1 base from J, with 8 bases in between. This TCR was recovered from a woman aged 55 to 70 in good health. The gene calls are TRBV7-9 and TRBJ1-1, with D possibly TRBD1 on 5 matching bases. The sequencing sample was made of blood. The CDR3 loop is CASSLMGGNTEAFF. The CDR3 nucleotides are TGTGCCAGCAGCTTAATGGGGGGGAACACTGAAGCTTTCTTT.